Here is one T cell receptor beta chain with its context. This record comes from a study of blood T cell repertoires in COVID-19. About the study: The cDNA or gDNA used as material had been derived from T cells, B-cell-depleted T cells, or PBMCs.

In the original workflow: Amplified reference gene primers provided the basis for estimating nucleated cell counts. Data came from immunoSEQ multiplex PCR; TCRdb stores just in-frame clones and leaves some out. V and J calls and clone size come straight from that table; D and trimming were deduced from the DNA. The profile shows 150,000 to 200,000 clones, about nine tenths of them singletons. Per germline, CDR1 GTSNPN and CDR2 SVGIG (reference sequence). The length of the CDR3 is 14 residues. V gave up 2 bases and J gave up 5 bases, with 10 bases separating them. The clonotype originates from a man in his sixties with active or convalescent COVID-19. The chain joins TRBV30 to TRBJ1-6, with D maybe TRBD1 (5 bases). The sample taken for sequencing was peripheral blood. CDR3 region: CAWSLGLDNSPLHF. The CDR3 nucleotides are TGTGCCTGGAGTTTGGGACTAGATAATTCACCCCTCCACTTT.